One sample yielded the 24 T cell receptor beta chains listed below, sequenced in a study of T cell responses to AZD1222 COVID-19 vaccine. Using immunoSEQ multiplex PCR, the repertoire was profiled, and TCRdb retains in-frame clones only, with some absent. Among roughly 87,000 clones listed, 89% were seen once. The sequencing used peripheral blood, collected 28 days after the second AZD1222 dose. The receptors were sampled from an adult who received the AZD1222 COVID-19 vaccine.

CDR3: CASSGHGGPDYEQYF. CDR3 bases: TGCGCCAGCAGCGGCCATGGGGGCCCCGACTACGAGCAGTACTTC. The chain recombines TRBV4-1 with TRBJ2-7; tentative D call: TRBD1 (6 bases). CDR1 MGHRA and CDR2 YSYEKL come from the germline V gene. The CDR3 loop spans 15 amino acids. Trimming took 5 bases from V and 3 from J, leaving 17 bases between them.

A few counts support this clone. V gene TRBV27 combines with J gene TRBJ2-7, with 9 bases fitting TRBD1. After removal of 4 bases from V and 4 bases from J, the junction contained 11 bases not matched to a gene. CDR3 length: 16 residues. From germline, CDR1 is MNHEY and CDR2 SMNVEV (reference sequence). The CDR3 bases are TGTGCCAGCAGTTCAACTCCCGGGACAGGGCGATACGAGCAGTACTTC. Protein sequence: CASSSTPGTGRYEQYF.

The chain combines TRBV18 with TRBJ2-3; the match to TRBD2 covers 12 bases. CDR3 length: 16 amino acids. The trim removed 0 bases at V and 6 bases at J, leaving 4 bases unmatched. CDR1 KGHSH and CDR2 LQKENI come from the germline V gene. CDR3 nucleotides: TGTGCCAGCTCACCACCAAGACTAGCGGGGGTGGATACGCAGTATTTT. Its protein is CASSPPRLAGVDTQYF.

The genes are TRBV11-2 and TRBJ1-1, with a weak D call TRBD1 (5 bases). The length of the CDR3 is 14 residues. Germline loops: CDR1 SGHAT, CDR2 FQNNGV. Trimming removed 3 bases at V and 5 bases at J, with 13 bases between. This CDR3 reads CASSFPRGGTEAFF. For the CDR3, the DNA is TGTGCCAGCAGCTTCCCAAGGGGAGGTACTGAAGCTTTCTTT.

This chain uses TRBV30 with TRBJ2-1; 7 positions match TRBD2. The germline V gene has CDR1 GTSNPN and CDR2 SVGIG (reference sequence). V was clipped by 3 bases and J by 10 bases; unmatched bases: 18. The CDR3 extends over 16 amino acids. CDR3 sequence reads: CAWRGTPGFLAVEQFF. CDR3 bases: TGTGCCTGGAGGGGAACTCCAGGGTTTCTAGCGGTCGAGCAGTTCTTC.

Written as DNA, the CDR3 is TGTGCCAGTAGTATGCCCCACGGCCCCCATATTGGCTACACCTTC. It codes for CASSMPHGPHIGYTF. The V gene is TRBV19, the J gene TRBJ1-2; D gene unclear. Germline CDR1 is LNHDA and CDR2 is SQIVND (reference sequence). With 3 bases removed from V and 7 bases from J, the gap between germline ends came to 18 bases. The CDR3 consists of 15 residues.

The chain carries TRBV14 and TRBJ2-1, with TRBD1 matching 7 bases. With 5 bases clipped from V and 2 bases from J, the junction kept 9 bases outside the gene matches. Germline V gene lookup returns CDR1 SGHDN and CDR2 FVKESK. The CDR3 extends over 16 amino acids. This CDR3 is CASSLWGQGAYNEQFF. Here the CDR3 DNA reads TGTGCCAGCAGCTTATGGGGGCAGGGGGCCTACAATGAGCAGTTCTTC.

The gene calls are TRBV28 and TRBJ2-3; D uncertain. The CDR3 spans 13 residues. The germline V and J ends were trimmed by 4 bases and 1 base, with 6 bases remaining between them. Germline CDR1 MDHEN, CDR2 SYDVKM. CDR3 protein: CASSSGRTDTQYF. CDR3 DNA: TGTGCCAGCAGTTCGGGCCGCACAGATACGCAGTATTTT.

The chain is built from TRBV4-3 and TRBJ2-2; D unresolved. Trimming shortened V by 8 bases and J by 1 base, and 2 bases separated the two germline ends. Germline lookup yields CDR1 LGHNA and CDR2 YSLEER. The CDR3 loop spans 11 amino acids. CDR3 loop: CASQNTGELFF. CDR3 coding DNA: TGCGCCAGCCAGAACACCGGGGAGCTGTTTTTT.

V usage is TRBV6-1 and J usage is TRBJ2-7; TRBD1 or TRBD2 may be the D gene (5 bases each). Trimming took off 1 base at V and 1 base at J, with 17 bases between the two ends. This CDR3 is 17 amino acids long. Germline V CDR1 and CDR2: MNHNS, SASEGT. The CDR3 sequence: CASSEVLLGAGSYEQYF. The DNA for the CDR3 is TGTGCCAGCAGTGAAGTCTTATTGGGAGCAGGGTCCTACGAGCAGTACTTC.

The chain links TRBV7-9 to TRBJ1-1; D gene ambiguous. The CDR3 sequence is 12 residues long. With 4 bases removed from V and 6 bases from J, the gap between germline ends came to 9 bases. Per germline, CDR1 SEHNR and CDR2 FQNEAQ (reference sequence). The CDR3 DNA reads as TGTGCCAGCAGCTCAATTGGGCCTGAAGCTTTCTTT. It specifies CASSSIGPEAFF.

V gene TRBV7-9 combines with J gene TRBJ1-2; tentatively, D is TRBD1 (5 bases). The length of the CDR3 is 14 residues. V lost 5 bases, J lost 4 bases, and 14 bases lay in between. Germline V gives CDR1 SEHNR, CDR2 FQNEAQ (reference sequence). For the CDR3, the DNA is TGTGCCAGCAGCCCCCCGTCGGGGGGCTATGGCTACACCTTC. Its protein is CASSPPSGGYGYTF.

This chain links TRBV9 with TRBJ1-5, with unresolved D. Trimming left V 4 bases short and J 0 bases short, with 8 bases between. Germline CDR1 is SGDLS and CDR2 is YYNGEE. The CDR3 length is 14 residues. CDR3 in DNA: TGTGCCAGCAGCCCGACACATAGCAATCAGCCCCAGCATTTT. This translates into CASSPTHSNQPQHF.

This chain connects TRBV11-2 to TRBJ1-5; no clear D gene. This CDR3 contains 14 residues. Germline V gene sequence: CDR1 SGHAT, CDR2 FQNNGV. Trimming stripped 2 bases from V and 2 bases from J, with 7 bases between. The CDR3 loop reads CASSLSNGNQPQHF. The CDR3 DNA sequence: TGTGCCAGCAGCTTAAGTAACGGCAATCAGCCCCAGCATTTT.

This clone has only one observation. The chain links TRBV12-5 to TRBJ1-1; weak D call: TRBD1 (6 bases). Trimming cost V 1 base and J 11 bases, with 17 bases left between them. The germline V gene encodes CDR1 LGHNT and CDR2 FRNRAP. CDR3 length: 14 residues. In nucleotides, the CDR3 is TGTGCTAGTGGTTTGGGATGGGGGGCGGCTTCGGCTTTCTTT. It translates to CASGLGWGAASAFF.

V is TRBV5-6 and J is TRBJ1-1; D may be TRBD1 (6 bases). The V end lost 4 bases, the J end lost 8 bases, and 9 bases lay between the germline ends. Germline CDR1 SGHDT, CDR2 YYEEEE. CDR3 length: 11 amino acids. The CDR3 region is CASSTGREAFF. The CDR3 DNA follows: TGTGCCAGCAGCACAGGGCGGGAAGCTTTCTTT.

The rearrangement links TRBV2 to TRBJ2-6; D possibly matches TRBD1 or TRBD2 (6 bases each). This CDR3 contains 14 residues. Germline CDR1 SNHLY, CDR2 FYNNEI. Trimming took 5 bases from V and 3 from J, leaving 8 bases between them. The CDR3 nucleotides are TGTGCCAGCAGTCGGGGGCGTGGGGCCAACGTCCTGACTTTC. This codes for CASSRGRGANVLTF.

The gene calls are TRBV7-3 and TRBJ1-1; the D is unclear. Germline CDR1 and CDR2: SGHTA and FQGTGA. This CDR3 comprises 13 residues. V was pared by 3 bases and J by 5 bases, with 10 bases between. The CDR3 DNA sequence: TGTGCCAGCAGCTTGGGTCAAACGACTGAAGCTTTCTTT. It codes for CASSLGQTTEAFF.

This clone came up a few times. The chain employs TRBV18 and TRBJ2-1; no firm D call. CDR3 size: 13 residues. The germline gives CDR1 KGHSH, CDR2 LQKENI. Trimming removed 2 bases from V and 3 bases from J, with 5 bases in between. The DNA for the CDR3 is TGTGCCAGCTCACCATCCAGCTACAATGAGCAGTTCTTC. Translating it yields CASSPSSYNEQFF.

This chain links TRBV4-1 with TRBJ2-3; the D gene is possibly TRBD2 (6 bases). V lost 8 bases and J lost 1, with 28 bases in between. This CDR3 comprises 19 residues. CDR1 MGHRA and CDR2 YSYEKL come from the germline V gene. DNA of the CDR3: TGCGCCAGCGGTGTCGGCGGGGCACCCCCGCGCATTGGCACAGATACGCAGTATTTT. Translation gives CASGVGGAPPRIGTDTQYF.

The chain uses TRBV7-9 and TRBJ2-7; D is possibly TRBD2 (6 bases). Trimming cost V 5 bases and J 8 bases, with 16 bases left between them. The CDR3 contains 13 residues. The V gene's germline CDR1 is SEHNR and CDR2 FQNEAQ (reference sequence). The CDR3 nucleotides read TGTGCCAGCAGCCCAGGTGCCCGGGGGAAGCAGTACTTC. Amino acids: CASSPGARGKQYF.

This chain connects TRBV4-3 to TRBJ1-5; D remains unclear. The V end was cut by 0 bases, the J end by 3 bases, with 9 bases between. The CDR3 extends over 15 amino acids. CDR1 is LGHNA, CDR2 YSLEER, per germline. CDR3 DNA: TGCGCCAGCAGCCAAGATGGGAGACCCAATCAGCCCCAGCATTTT. Translation: CASSQDGRPNQPQHF.

The chain couples TRBV3-1 (or the pseudogene TRBV3-2) to TRBJ1-2; D is possibly TRBD1 (6 bases). CDR3 length: 13 amino acids. The germline CDR1 and CDR2 sequences are LGHDT and YNNKEL (reference sequence). The V and J ends lost 3 bases and 7 bases respectively, with 12 bases between them. CDR3 in DNA: TGTGCCAGCAGCCAGGGGGCCCCTCTTGGCTACACCTTC. This encodes CASSQGAPLGYTF.

The chain links TRBV6-2 or TRBV6-3 to TRBJ1-5, with D unclear. The length of the CDR3 is 15 residues. CDR1 and CDR2 from the germline V gene are MNHEY and SVGEGT. The ends were cut back, 0 bases at V and 7 bases at J, with 13 bases in the middle. CDR3 sequence (DNA): TGTGCCAGCAGTTACTCGACCTTAGTCGGACAGCCCCAGCATTTT. Its protein is CASSYSTLVGQPQHF.